The 25 T cell receptor beta chains presented below share a single source sample, sequenced in a study of neurological immune-mediated disorders. TCRdb passed the 5' RACE reads through MiXCR, listing each CDR3 protein once. The sample holds 15,000 to 20,000 distinct CDR3 sequences; about 2.6% are singletons and the top ten take 5.5%. Sequencing was carried out using PBMCs. These receptors came from a woman aged 18-29 years with multiple sclerosis.

Ten or more counts support this clonotype. The CDR3 loop is CASSPRGEAFF. CDR3 bases: TGTGCCAGCAGCCCCCGGGGGGAGGCGTTCTTC. The chain couples TRBV12-3 or TRBV12-4 to TRBJ2-1; TRBD2 matches 7 bases. This CDR3 contains 11 residues. V gave up 6 bases and J gave up 15 bases; unmatched junction bases: 8.

This clonotype has at least ten counts. As DNA, the CDR3 is TGCAGTGCTAGTTCGGCATTACAAGAGACCCAGTACTTC. It encodes CSASSALQETQYF. This sequence joins TRBV20-1 and TRBJ2-5; D gene uncertain. CDR1 is DFQATT and CDR2 is SNEGSKA in the germline V gene (reference sequence). The CDR3 sequence is 13 residues long. Trimming stripped 3 bases from V and 2 bases from J, with 10 bases between.

This clonotype was seen ten or more times. The chain combines TRBV5-6 with TRBJ1-2, with no clear D. The length of the CDR3 is 13 residues. Germline values: CDR1 SGHDT, CDR2 YYEEEE. V was trimmed by 6 bases and J by 4 bases, leaving 13 bases between them. Here the CDR3 DNA reads TGTGCCAGCACCCTGGTCCCTGTCTATGGCTACACCTTC. Protein: CASTLVPVYGYTF.

This clonotype was counted many times. The chain carries TRBV6-5 and TRBJ2-7; D gene ambiguous. Germline V gene lookup returns CDR1 MNHEY and CDR2 SVGAGI. V lost 4 bases and J lost 2, with 6 bases in between. CDR3 length: 12 residues. For the CDR3, the DNA is TGTGCCAGCAGTTTAGATCCCTACGAGCAGTACTTC. Translation: CASSLDPYEQYF.

In its sample, this clonotype was seen many times. This CDR3 reads CASSLVQLGAGTEAFF. The CDR3 nucleotides are TGCGCCAGCAGCTTGGTTCAGCTGGGAGCGGGCACTGAAGCTTTCTTT. The chain combines TRBV5-1 with TRBJ1-1; D remains ambiguous. This CDR3 is built from 16 residues. Trimming took off 0 bases at V and 4 bases at J, with 16 bases between the two ends. Germline V gene data show CDR1 as SGHRS and CDR2 as YFSETQ.

This clonotype was picked up many times. The V and J genes are TRBV20-1 and TRBJ1-4; possibly TRBD1 for D (5 bases). Germline loops: CDR1 DFQATT, CDR2 SNEGSKA (reference sequence). The CDR3 is 14 residues long. Trimming left V 4 bases short and J 2 bases short, with 11 bases between. CDR3 sequence: CSATLGGTNEKLFF. As DNA, the CDR3 is TGCAGTGCTACCCTTGGGGGGACTAATGAAAAACTGTTTTTT.

This clonotype has a count of ten or more. The chain links TRBV20-1 to TRBJ2-5, with 13 positions matching TRBD2. Per the germline V gene, CDR1 is DFQATT and CDR2 is SNEGSKA (reference sequence). The CDR3 runs to 16 residues. Unmatched junction bases numbered 10, after V lost 6 bases and J lost 3 bases. The CDR3 here is CSATTGTSGKKETQYF. The DNA of the CDR3 is TGCAGTGCCACGACCGGGACTAGCGGGAAGAAAGAGACCCAGTACTTC.

This clonotype has at least ten counts. The V and J genes are TRBV6-5 and TRBJ1-2; 12 bases are shared with TRBD1. The CDR3 runs to 14 residues. Trimming removed 4 bases from V and 6 bases from J; junction bases left unmatched: 3. CDR1 and CDR2 from the germline V gene are MNHEY and SVGAGI. CDR3 sequence: CASSLRDRGHGYTF. For the CDR3, the DNA is TGTGCCAGCAGTTTACGGGACAGGGGGCATGGCTACACCTTC.

Ten or more counts support this clonotype. The chain is built from TRBV10-3 and TRBJ2-1; D is ambiguous. The CDR3 covers 15 residues. The germline CDR1 and CDR2 sequences are ENHRY and SYGVKD. V was clipped by 0 bases and J by 0 bases, with 6 bases between them. The CDR3 region is CAISESAGSYNEQFF. CDR3 coding DNA: TGTGCCATCAGTGAGTCGGCAGGCTCCTACAATGAGCAGTTCTTC.

This clonotype has a count of ten or more. The chain joins TRBV5-1 to TRBJ2-1; TRBD2 matches 11 bases. With 1 base clipped from V and 4 bases from J, the junction kept 7 bases outside the gene matches. Germline-derived CDR1 and CDR2 are SGHRS and YFSETQ. The CDR3 totals 17 residues. Written as DNA, the CDR3 is TGCGCCAGCAGCTTGACGGCACTAGCGGGAGTATACAATGAGCAGTTCTTC. This encodes CASSLTALAGVYNEQFF. Full variable domain (remainder filled in from reference TRBV5-1 and TRBJ2-1): KAGVTQTPRYLIKTRGQQVTLSCSPISGHRSVSWYQQTPGQGLQFLFEYFSETQRNKGNFPGRFSGRQFSNSRSEMNVSTLELGDSALYLCASSLTALAGVYNEQFFGPGTRLTVL.

This clonotype was detected many times. This rearrangement joins TRBV12-3 or TRBV12-4 to TRBJ1-1; no clear D. The CDR3 covers 13 residues. V was pared by 5 bases and J by 5 bases, with 12 bases between. CDR3 nucleotide sequence: TGTGCCAGCAGTCCGCCGATGGAGACTGAAGCTTTCTTT. Translating gives CASSPPMETEAFF.

At least ten counts were recorded for this clonotype. This chain connects TRBV11-2 to TRBJ2-7; 11 bases map to TRBD2. The germline V gene encodes CDR1 SGHAT and CDR2 FQNNGV. V lost 2 bases, J lost 3 bases, and 6 bases stayed unmatched. This CDR3 has 16 residues. Here the CDR3 DNA reads TGTGCCAGCAGCTTATCACTAGCGGGGGCCCTCTACGAGCAGTACTTC. This sequence encodes CASSLSLAGALYEQYF. Variable domain in full (rest from reference TRBV11-2 and TRBJ2-7): EAGVAQSPRYKIIEKRQSVAFWCNPISGHATLYWYQQILGQGPKLLIQFQNNGVVDDSQLPKDRFSAERLKGVDSTLKIQPAKLEDSAVYLCASSLSLAGALYEQYFGPGTRLTVT.

This clonotype was observed a handful of times. The DNA of the CDR3 is TGTGCCAGCAGTTGGGGCCGTGCGGGGCGCACAGATACGCAGTATTTT. It yields the protein CASSWGRAGRTDTQYF. This chain joins TRBV27 and TRBJ2-3, with a possible D match to TRBD2 (6 bases). This CDR3 is 16 amino acids long. Germline V gives CDR1 MNHEY, CDR2 SMNVEV (reference sequence). V lost 4 bases and J 1 base, leaving 15 bases between the germline ends.

This clonotype turned up a few times. At one boundary the junction diverges from the germline segment, which might be a read error. This chain uses TRBV11-2 with TRBJ1-5; D gene unclear. This CDR3 has 15 amino acids. Germline CDR1 is SGHAT and CDR2 is FQNNGV. Written as DNA, the CDR3 is TGTGCCAGCAGCTTAGGCCGAGGGTCGTATCAGCCCCAGAATTTT. This sequence encodes CASSLGRGSYQPQNF.

This clonotype is classed as medium-sized. The chain employs TRBV3-1 and TRBJ2-4; the match to TRBD1 covers 10 bases. CDR1 and CDR2 from the germline V gene are LGHDT and YNNKEL (reference sequence). Trimming removed 2 bases from V and 7 bases from J; junction bases left unmatched: 11. The CDR3 totals 17 residues. The DNA for the CDR3 is TGTGCCAGCAGCCAAACCCCCGGGGACAGGGGTTGGAACATTCAGTACTTC. As protein: CASSQTPGDRGWNIQYF.

This clonotype was seen repeatedly, ten times or more. The genes are TRBV20-1 and TRBJ2-5; D may be TRBD2 (6 bases). V dropped 3 bases and J dropped 5 bases, with 19 bases sitting between them. Per germline, CDR1 DFQATT and CDR2 SNEGSKA (reference sequence). The CDR3 spans 15 residues. The CDR3 DNA reads TGCAGTGCTAGTGGAGGGTCGCAGGGTTCGGAGACCCAGTACTTC. It specifies CSASGGSQGSETQYF.

This chain joins TRBV4-1 and TRBJ2-1, with 7 bases aligning to TRBD2. Trimming cost V 8 bases and J 0 bases; bases outside gene matches: 7. Germline V gene lookup returns CDR1 MGHRA and CDR2 YSYEKL. This CDR3 region has 15 residues. CDR3 amino acids: CASGRLAISYNEQFF. The CDR3 DNA reads as TGCGCCAGCGGCAGACTAGCAATCTCCTACAATGAGCAGTTCTTC.

This clonotype was counted at least ten times. This chain connects TRBV7-2 to TRBJ1-5; D ambiguous. This CDR3 region has 15 residues. V was cut by 5 bases and J by 3 bases, with 14 bases left in between. Germline CDR1 reads SGHTA; CDR2 reads FQGNSA. CDR3 amino acids: CASSKTQSYNQPQHF. CDR3 DNA: TGTGCCAGCAGCAAAACACAGAGTTACAATCAGCCCCAGCATTTT.

This clonotype was observed at least ten times. This chain joins TRBV9 and TRBJ2-2, with 8 bases identical to TRBD2. The germline gives CDR1 SGDLS, CDR2 YYNGEE. Trimming removed 4 bases from V and 1 base from J; junction bases left unmatched: 3. This CDR3 region has 15 residues. The CDR3, as DNA: TGTGCCAGCAGCTTCGGGACTAGGAACACCGGGGAGCTGTTTTTT. The encoded protein is CASSFGTRNTGELFF.

In its sample, this clonotype was seen many times. The J gene is TRBJ1-3, the V gene TRBV6-5; no clear D gene. Per germline, CDR1 MNHEY and CDR2 SVGAGI. The CDR3 is 15 amino acids. The germline V and J ends were trimmed by 5 bases and 6 bases, with 17 bases remaining between them. The CDR3, as DNA: TGTGCCAGCAGTCCAAGACCTCCCCCCCTAAACACCATATATTTT. This gives the protein CASSPRPPPLNTIYF.

This clonotype occurred many times. This sequence joins TRBV28 and TRBJ2-4; D unclear. V was shortened by 6 bases and J by 0 bases, with 12 bases between the two germline ends. The germline V gene has CDR1 MDHEN and CDR2 SYDVKM. The CDR3 loop spans 15 amino acids. In DNA, the CDR3 is TGTGCCAGCAGCCACCCCAGTCTAGCCAAAAACATTCAGTACTTC. This encodes CASSHPSLAKNIQYF.

The sample holds many counts of this clonotype. This chain connects TRBV20-1 to TRBJ1-4; 8 nucleotides agree with TRBD1. CDR1 DFQATT and CDR2 SNEGSKA come from the germline V gene (reference sequence). The J segment lost 5 bases and the V segment lost 5 bases, leaving 4 bases of the junction unmatched. This CDR3 region has 13 residues. The CDR3 bases are TGCAGTGCTTCGGACAGGGAGAATGAAAAACTGTTTTTT. This encodes CSASDRENEKLFF.

The sample holds many counts of this clonotype. The rearrangement joins TRBV5-1 to TRBJ2-3; TRBD2 matches at 13 bases. CDR1 SGHRS and CDR2 YFSETQ come from the germline V gene. J lost 2 bases, V lost 5 bases, and 5 bases had no gene match. The CDR3 spans 16 residues. The CDR3 coding sequence is TGCGCCAGCAGGGGTGGACTAGCGGGAGTCACAGATACGCAGTATTTT. It codes for CASRGGLAGVTDTQYF.

This clonotype was seen ten or more times. The chain employs TRBV7-2 and TRBJ1-1; D may be TRBD1 (6 bases). Germline V lookup: CDR1 SGHTA, CDR2 FQGNSA. The V and J ends lost 6 bases and 3 bases respectively, with 14 bases between them. CDR3 length: 14 residues. The CDR3 is CASRPTGWDTEAFF. The CDR3 DNA reads as TGTGCCAGCAGACCTACAGGGTGGGACACTGAAGCTTTCTTT.

In its sample, this clonotype was seen many times. This chain uses TRBV20-1 with TRBJ2-3; D remains ambiguous. The CDR3 contains 12 residues. Trimming left V 6 bases short and J 5 bases short, with 12 bases between. The V gene's germline CDR1 is DFQATT and CDR2 SNEGSKA (reference sequence). The CDR3 bases are TGCAGTGCAGTCAAGGGTGGAGATACGCAGTATTTT. It translates to CSAVKGGDTQYF.